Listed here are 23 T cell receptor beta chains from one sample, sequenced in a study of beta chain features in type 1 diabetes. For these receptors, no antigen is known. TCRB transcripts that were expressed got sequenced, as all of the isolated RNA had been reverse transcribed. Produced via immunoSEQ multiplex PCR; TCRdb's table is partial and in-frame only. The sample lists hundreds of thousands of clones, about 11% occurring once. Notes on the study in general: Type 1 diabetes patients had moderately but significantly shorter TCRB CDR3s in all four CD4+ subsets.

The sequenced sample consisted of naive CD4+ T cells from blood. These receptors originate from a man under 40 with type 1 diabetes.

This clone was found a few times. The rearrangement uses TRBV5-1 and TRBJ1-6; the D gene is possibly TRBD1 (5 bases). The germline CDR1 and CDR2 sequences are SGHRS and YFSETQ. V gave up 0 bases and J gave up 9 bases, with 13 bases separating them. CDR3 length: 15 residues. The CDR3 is CASSLAWQGFSPLHF. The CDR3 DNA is TGCGCCAGCAGCTTGGCCTGGCAGGGTTTTTCACCCCTCCACTTT. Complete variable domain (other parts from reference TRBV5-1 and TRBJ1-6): KAGVTQTPRYLIKTRGQQVTLSCSPISGHRSVSWYQQTPGQGLQFLFEYFSETQRNKGNFPGRFSGRQFSNSRSEMNVSTLELGDSALYLCASSLAWQGFSPLHFGNGTRLTVT.

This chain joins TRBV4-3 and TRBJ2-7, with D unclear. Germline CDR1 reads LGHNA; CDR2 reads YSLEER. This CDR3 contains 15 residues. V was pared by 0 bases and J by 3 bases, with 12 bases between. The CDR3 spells CASSQDARQFYEQYF. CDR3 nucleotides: TGCGCCAGCAGCCAAGATGCGCGGCAGTTCTACGAGCAGTACTTC.

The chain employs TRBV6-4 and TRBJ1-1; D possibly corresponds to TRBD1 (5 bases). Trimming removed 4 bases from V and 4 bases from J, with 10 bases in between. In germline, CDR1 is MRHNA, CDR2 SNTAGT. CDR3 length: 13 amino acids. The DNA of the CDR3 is TGTGCCAGCAGTGCCACAGGCTCCACTGAAGCTTTCTTT. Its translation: CASSATGSTEAFF.

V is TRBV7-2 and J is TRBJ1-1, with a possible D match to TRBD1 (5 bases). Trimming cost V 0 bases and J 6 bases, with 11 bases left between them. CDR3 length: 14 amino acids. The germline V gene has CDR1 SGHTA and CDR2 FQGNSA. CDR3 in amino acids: CASSLAGVAAEAFF. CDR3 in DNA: TGTGCCAGCAGCTTAGCAGGGGTGGCGGCTGAAGCTTTCTTT.

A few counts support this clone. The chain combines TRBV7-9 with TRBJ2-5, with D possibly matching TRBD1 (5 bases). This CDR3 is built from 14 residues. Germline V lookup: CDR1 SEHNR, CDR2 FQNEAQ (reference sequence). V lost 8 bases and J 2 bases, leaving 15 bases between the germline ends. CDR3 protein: CASSPQGMQETQYF. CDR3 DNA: TGTGCCAGCTCCCCCCAGGGTATGCAAGAGACCCAGTACTTC.

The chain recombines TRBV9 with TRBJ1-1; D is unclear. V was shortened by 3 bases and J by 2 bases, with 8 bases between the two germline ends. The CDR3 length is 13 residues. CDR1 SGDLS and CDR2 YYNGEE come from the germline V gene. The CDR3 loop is CASSENINTEAFF. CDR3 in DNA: TGTGCCAGCAGCGAAAACATAAACACTGAAGCTTTCTTT.

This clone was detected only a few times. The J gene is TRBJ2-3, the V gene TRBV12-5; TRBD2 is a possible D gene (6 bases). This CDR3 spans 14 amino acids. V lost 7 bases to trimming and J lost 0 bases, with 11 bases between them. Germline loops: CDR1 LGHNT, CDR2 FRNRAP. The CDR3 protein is CASAPGLSTDTQYF. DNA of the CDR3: TGTGCTAGTGCCCCGGGACTTAGCACAGATACGCAGTATTTT.

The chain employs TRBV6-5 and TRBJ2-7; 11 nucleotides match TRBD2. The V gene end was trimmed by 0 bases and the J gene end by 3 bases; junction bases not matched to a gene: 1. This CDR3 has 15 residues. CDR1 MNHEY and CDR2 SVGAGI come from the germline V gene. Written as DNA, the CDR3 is TGTGCCAGCAGTTACTCCGGGACTAGCGGCTACGAGCAGTACTTC. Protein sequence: CASSYSGTSGYEQYF.

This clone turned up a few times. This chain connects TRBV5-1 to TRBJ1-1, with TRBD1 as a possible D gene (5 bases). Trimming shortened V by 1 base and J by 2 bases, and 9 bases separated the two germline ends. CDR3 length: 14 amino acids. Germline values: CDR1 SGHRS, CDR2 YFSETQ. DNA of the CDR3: TGCGCCAGCAGCTTGCTGACAGTTAACACTGAAGCTTTCTTT. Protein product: CASSLLTVNTEAFF.

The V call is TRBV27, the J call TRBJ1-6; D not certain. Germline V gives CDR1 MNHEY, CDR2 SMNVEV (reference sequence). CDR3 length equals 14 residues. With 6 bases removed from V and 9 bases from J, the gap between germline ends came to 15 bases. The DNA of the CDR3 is TGTGCCAGCAGGACATCGGGAGATCGTTCACCCCTCCACTTT. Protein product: CASRTSGDRSPLHF.

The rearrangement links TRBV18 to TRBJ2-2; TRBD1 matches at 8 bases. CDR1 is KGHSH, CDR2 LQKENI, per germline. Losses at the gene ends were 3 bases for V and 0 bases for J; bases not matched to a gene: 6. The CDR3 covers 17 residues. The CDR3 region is CASSPRQGTPNTGELFF. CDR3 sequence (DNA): TGTGCCAGCTCACCGCGACAGGGGACTCCGAACACCGGGGAGCTGTTTTTT.

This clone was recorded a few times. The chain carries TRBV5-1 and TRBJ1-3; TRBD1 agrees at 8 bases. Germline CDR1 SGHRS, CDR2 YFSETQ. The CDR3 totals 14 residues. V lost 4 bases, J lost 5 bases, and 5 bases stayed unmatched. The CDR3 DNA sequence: TGCGCCAGCAGCCCCAGGACAGGGAGAAACACCATATATTTT. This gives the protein CASSPRTGRNTIYF. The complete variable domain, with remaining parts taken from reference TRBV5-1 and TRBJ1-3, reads KAGVTQTPRYLIKTRGQQVTLSCSPISGHRSVSWYQQTPGQGLQFLFEYFSETQRNKGNFPGRFSGRQFSNSRSEMNVSTLELGDSALYLCASSPRTGRNTIYFGEGSWLTVV.

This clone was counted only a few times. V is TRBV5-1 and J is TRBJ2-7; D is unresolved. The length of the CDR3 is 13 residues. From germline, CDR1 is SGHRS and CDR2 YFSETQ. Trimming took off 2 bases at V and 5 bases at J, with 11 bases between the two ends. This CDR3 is CASSLTSSHEQYF. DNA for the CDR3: TGCGCCAGCAGCTTAACGAGTTCACACGAGCAGTACTTC. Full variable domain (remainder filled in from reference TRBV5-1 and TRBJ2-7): KAGVTQTPRYLIKTRGQQVTLSCSPISGHRSVSWYQQTPGQGLQFLFEYFSETQRNKGNFPGRFSGRQFSNSRSEMNVSTLELGDSALYLCASSLTSSHEQYFGPGTRLTVT.

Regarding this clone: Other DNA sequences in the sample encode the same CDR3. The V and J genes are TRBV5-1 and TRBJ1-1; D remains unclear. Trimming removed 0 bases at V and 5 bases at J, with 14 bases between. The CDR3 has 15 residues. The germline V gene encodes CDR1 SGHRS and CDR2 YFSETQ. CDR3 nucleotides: TGCGCCAGCAGCTTGGAAGGCAGAGGTAGTACTGAAGCTTTCTTT. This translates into CASSLEGRGSTEAFF. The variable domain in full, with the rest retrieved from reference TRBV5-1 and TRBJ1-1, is KAGVTQTPRYLIKTRGQQVTLSCSPISGHRSVSWYQQTPGQGLQFLFEYFSETQRNKGNFPGRFSGRQFSNSRSEMNVSTLELGDSALYLCASSLEGRGSTEAFFGQGTRLTVV.

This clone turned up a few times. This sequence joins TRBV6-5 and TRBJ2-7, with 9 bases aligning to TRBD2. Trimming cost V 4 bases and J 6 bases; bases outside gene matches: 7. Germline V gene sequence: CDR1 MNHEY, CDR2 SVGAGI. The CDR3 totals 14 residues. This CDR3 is CASSFSGGPSEQYF. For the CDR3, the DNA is TGTGCCAGCAGTTTTAGCGGGGGACCTTCCGAGCAGTACTTC.

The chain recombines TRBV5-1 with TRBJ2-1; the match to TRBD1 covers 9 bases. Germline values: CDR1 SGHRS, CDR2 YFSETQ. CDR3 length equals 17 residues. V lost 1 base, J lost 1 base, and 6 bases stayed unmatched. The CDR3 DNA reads TGCGCCAGCAGCTTGACCGAGGGACAGGGTTCCTACAATGAGCAGTTCTTC. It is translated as CASSLTEGQGSYNEQFF.

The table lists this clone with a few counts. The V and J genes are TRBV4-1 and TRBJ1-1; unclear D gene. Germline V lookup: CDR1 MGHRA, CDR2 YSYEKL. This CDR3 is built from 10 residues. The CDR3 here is CAFSGPEAFF. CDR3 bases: TGCGCATTCAGCGGGCCTGAAGCTTTCTTT.

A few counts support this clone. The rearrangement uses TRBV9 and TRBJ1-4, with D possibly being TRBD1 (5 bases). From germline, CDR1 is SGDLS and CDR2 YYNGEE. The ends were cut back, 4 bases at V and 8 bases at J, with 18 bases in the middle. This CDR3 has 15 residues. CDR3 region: CASSRGDWGTEKLFF. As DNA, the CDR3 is TGTGCCAGCAGCCGGGGGGACTGGGGGACGGAAAAACTGTTTTTT.

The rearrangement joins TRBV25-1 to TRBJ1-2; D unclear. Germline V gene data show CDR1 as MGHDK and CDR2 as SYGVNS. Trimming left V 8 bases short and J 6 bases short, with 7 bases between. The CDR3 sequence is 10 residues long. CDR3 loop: CASERNGYTF. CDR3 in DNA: TGTGCCAGCGAGCGTAATGGCTACACCTTC.

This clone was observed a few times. The CDR3 loop reads CASGTPLMGNQPQHF. The CDR3, as DNA: TGTGCCAGCGGGACTCCTCTTATGGGCAATCAGCCCCAGCATTTT. V and J are TRBV28 and TRBJ1-5; perhaps TRBD1 as D (5 bases). The CDR3 has 15 residues. Germline CDR1 reads MDHEN; CDR2 reads SYDVKM. V was cut by 8 bases and J by 2 bases, with 16 bases left in between.

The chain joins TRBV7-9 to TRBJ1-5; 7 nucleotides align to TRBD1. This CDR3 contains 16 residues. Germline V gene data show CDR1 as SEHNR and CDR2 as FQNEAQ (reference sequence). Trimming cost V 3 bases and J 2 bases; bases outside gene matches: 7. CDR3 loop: CASSFVTGEGNQPQHF. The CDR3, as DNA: TGTGCCAGCAGCTTCGTCACAGGGGAGGGCAATCAGCCCCAGCATTTT. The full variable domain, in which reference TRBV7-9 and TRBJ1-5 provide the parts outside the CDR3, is DTGVSQNPRHKITKRGQNVTFRCDPISEHNRLYWYRQTLGQGPEFLTYFQNEAQLEKSRLLSDRFSAERPKGSFSTLEIQRTEQGDSAMYLCASSFVTGEGNQPQHFGDGTRLSIL.

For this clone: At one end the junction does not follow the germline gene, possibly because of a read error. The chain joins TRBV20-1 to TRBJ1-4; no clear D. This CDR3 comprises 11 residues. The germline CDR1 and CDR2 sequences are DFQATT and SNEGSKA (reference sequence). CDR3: CSARTYDKLFF. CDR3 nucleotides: TGCAGTGCTCGGACTTATGATAAACTGTTTTTT.

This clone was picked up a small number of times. This chain's CDR3 is CSVDAAGGPGEQFF. In nucleotides, the CDR3 is TGCAGCGTTGATGCGGCAGGGGGGCCGGGTGAGCAGTTCTTC. This chain connects TRBV29-1 to TRBJ2-1; a possible D gene is TRBD1 (7 bases). The CDR3 has 14 residues. The V end lost 3 bases, the J end lost 9 bases, and 18 bases lay between the germline ends. Looked up from germline, CDR1 is SQVTM and CDR2 is ANQGSEA.